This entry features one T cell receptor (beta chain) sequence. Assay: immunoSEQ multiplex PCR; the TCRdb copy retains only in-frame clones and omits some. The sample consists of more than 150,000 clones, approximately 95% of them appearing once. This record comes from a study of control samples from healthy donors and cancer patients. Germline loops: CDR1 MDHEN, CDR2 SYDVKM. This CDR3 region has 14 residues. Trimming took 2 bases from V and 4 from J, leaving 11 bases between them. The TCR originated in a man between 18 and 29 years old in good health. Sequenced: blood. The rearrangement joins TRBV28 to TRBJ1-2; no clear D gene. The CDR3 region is CASSLGSLLYGYTF. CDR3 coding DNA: TGTGCCAGCAGTTTAGGCAGCCTCCTCTATGGCTACACCTTC.